This TCR beta chain was retrieved from a study of cytomegalovirus exposure and HLA in healthy donors. This clone was found once. CDR1 SGHDT and CDR2 YYEEEE come from the germline V gene. Trimming removed 3 bases at V and 2 bases at J, with 9 bases between. The CDR3 runs to 13 residues. The table came from immunoSEQ multiplex PCR; TCRdb's copy has only in-frame clones and leaves some out. The sample consists of about 130,000 clones, approximately 89% of them appearing once. This clonotype was obtained from a woman in her late teens or twenties in good health and CMV-seronegative. The specimen sequenced was PBMCs. This sequence joins TRBV5-6 and TRBJ2-7, with D perhaps matching TRBD2 (5 bases). As DNA, the CDR3 is TGTGCCAGCAGCTCCCCCGGGACCTACGAGCAGTACTTC. It is translated as CASSSPGTYEQYF.